The 32 T cell receptor beta chains below all came from one sample that was sequenced in a study of cytomegalovirus exposure and HLA in healthy donors. TCRdb's table, derived via immunoSEQ multiplex PCR, lists solely in-frame clones and lacks some. The sample carries 260,000 or so clones, just under 90% recorded once. Specimen: PBMCs. These receptors originate from a young man in good health and CMV-seronegative.

The CDR3 DNA sequence: TGTGCCAGCAGTGCACGGATGCGGGCGGGGGAAAAACTGTTTTTT. Translating it yields CASSARMRAGEKLFF. V and J are TRBV6-5 and TRBJ1-4; the D is unclear. This CDR3 is built from 15 residues. The V end was cut by 5 bases, the J end by 8 bases, with 18 bases between. CDR1 and CDR2 (germline): MNHEY, SVGAGI.

This clone is a singleton in its sample. CDR3 nucleotides: TGCGCCAGCAGCTTTGGGACTAGCGGGAGCTACGAGCAGTACTTC. Its translation is CASSFGTSGSYEQYF. The genes are TRBV4-3 and TRBJ2-7; 14 bases are shared with TRBD2. The trim removed 5 bases at V and 3 bases at J, leaving 3 bases unmatched. The germline V gene has CDR1 LGHNA and CDR2 YSLEER. CDR3 length equals 15 residues.

This chain joins TRBV28 and TRBJ1-1; D unclear. The V end was cut by 8 bases, the J end by 0 bases, with 13 bases between. This CDR3 has 14 residues. Per germline, CDR1 MDHEN and CDR2 SYDVKM. The CDR3: CASVDLVVNTEAFF. DNA for the CDR3: TGTGCCAGCGTCGACTTAGTAGTGAACACTGAAGCTTTCTTT.

Note on this clone: A junction end diverges from the germline sequence, so it may reflect a read error. CDR3 protein: CASRVAGGLQYEQFF. The CDR3 DNA is TGTGCCAGCAGAGTAGCGGGGGGGCTACAATACGAGCAGTTCTTC. V and J are TRBV9 and TRBJ2-1; 11 bases align to TRBD2. This CDR3 has 15 amino acids. CDR1 and CDR2 (germline): SGDLS, YYNGEE.

This rearrangement joins TRBV2 to TRBJ1-4, with 7 bases lining up with TRBD1. Germline V CDR1 and CDR2: SNHLY, FYNNEI. Unmatched junction bases numbered 8, after V lost 5 bases and J lost 8 bases. The CDR3 spans 14 residues. The DNA for the CDR3 is TGTGCCAGCAGTTCGGGACAGCCGAGGGAAAAACTGTTTTTT. Protein sequence: CASSSGQPREKLFF.

The chain recombines TRBV12-5 with TRBJ1-6; the match to TRBD1 covers 7 bases. Per germline, CDR1 LGHNT and CDR2 FRNRAP. Trimming removed 5 bases from V and 10 bases from J; junction bases left unmatched: 8. The CDR3 length is 14 residues. The CDR3 bases are TGTGCTAGTGGTCCGGGACAGTTATGGTCACCCCTCCACTTT. It specifies CASGPGQLWSPLHF.

This clone was observed a few times. The chain is built from TRBV19 and TRBJ1-6, with 7 positions matching TRBD1. Germline trimming cut 5 bases from V and 9 bases from J; bases unmatched to any gene: 7. The CDR3 runs 14 residues. CDR1 is LNHDA, CDR2 SQIVND, per germline (reference sequence). The DNA for the CDR3 is TGTGCCAGTAGTGTCAGGGACAGCGGTTCACCCCTCCACTTT. Its protein is CASSVRDSGSPLHF.

This chain joins TRBV4-3 and TRBJ2-2, with 8 bases fitting TRBD1. Germline trimming cut 4 bases from V and 3 bases from J; bases unmatched to any gene: 4. The CDR3 is 15 residues long. Germline V CDR1 and CDR2: LGHNA, YSLEER. DNA for the CDR3: TGCGCCAGCAGCCCGACAGGGGTGTACACCGGGGAGCTGTTTTTT. Translated: CASSPTGVYTGELFF.

The chain combines TRBV9 with TRBJ2-1, with 13 bases aligning to TRBD2. CDR3 length: 15 amino acids. Losses at the gene ends were 4 bases for V and 6 bases for J; bases not matched to a gene: 4. CDR1 SGDLS and CDR2 YYNGEE come from the germline V gene. The CDR3 DNA reads TGTGCCAGCAGCTCTGGACTAGCGGGGGCCAATGAGCAGTTCTTC. This encodes CASSSGLAGANEQFF.

This CDR3 reads CVIPRNTGELFF. The CDR3 region has the DNA TGTGTCATTCCGCGGAACACCGGGGAGCTGTTTTTT. This chain joins TRBV6-1 and TRBJ2-2; D not certain. Germline V CDR1 and CDR2: MNHNS, SASEGT. This CDR3 has 12 amino acids.

J is TRBJ2-7 and V is TRBV2; 7 positions agree with TRBD2. Unmatched junction bases numbered 17, after V lost 10 bases and J lost 5 bases. Germline values: CDR1 SNHLY, CDR2 FYNNEI. The CDR3 is made up of 15 amino acids. CDR3 in amino acids: CATSSGTRLLDEQYF. The CDR3 coding sequence is TGTGCCACCTCGAGCGGGACTCGGTTATTGGACGAGCAGTACTTC.

The chain uses TRBV10-1 and TRBJ2-7; 8 positions match TRBD1. Germline CDR1 and CDR2: WNHNN and SYGVQD (reference sequence). J was trimmed by 4 bases and V by 5 bases; bases with no gene match: 4. The CDR3 covers 13 residues. This CDR3 is CASSSGDRYEQYF. In nucleotides, the CDR3 is TGCGCCAGCAGTTCCGGGGACAGGTACGAGCAGTACTTC.

The chain uses TRBV19 and TRBJ2-2; D gene unclear. The CDR3 is 12 amino acids. V was cut by 11 bases and J by 5 bases, with 12 bases left in between. The germline gives CDR1 LNHDA, CDR2 SQIVND (reference sequence). CDR3 nucleotides: TGTGCCGGGCAGGATTGGACCGGGGAGCTGTTTTTT. Translating it yields CAGQDWTGELFF.

This chain joins TRBV7-9 and TRBJ1-3; perhaps TRBD1 as D (5 bases). Germline V gene data show CDR1 as SEHNR and CDR2 as FQNEAQ (reference sequence). This CDR3 contains 16 residues. Trimming pared 1 base from V and 3 bases from J, leaving 13 bases between. CDR3 in DNA: TGTGCCAGCAGCTTAGGGGCAGGGATAGATGGAAACACCATATATTTT. It codes for CASSLGAGIDGNTIYF. Full variable domain (missing parts from reference TRBV7-9 and TRBJ1-3): DTGVSQNPRHKITKRGQNVTFRCDPISEHNRLYWYRQTLGQGPEFLTYFQNEAQLEKSRLLSDRFSAERPKGSFSTLEIQRTEQGDSAMYLCASSLGAGIDGNTIYFGEGSWLTVV.

This chain uses TRBV7-2 with TRBJ1-2; possible D gene TRBD1, 6 bases. Trimming cost V 6 bases and J 7 bases, with 9 bases left between them. The CDR3 sequence is 11 residues long. Per the germline V gene, CDR1 is SGHTA and CDR2 is FQGNSA. CDR3 in amino acids: CASRNRVGYTF. The CDR3 nucleotides are TGTGCCAGCAGGAACAGGGTTGGCTACACCTTC.

The chain links TRBV5-4 to TRBJ2-1, with 12 bases identical to TRBD2. Germline V lookup: CDR1 SGHNT, CDR2 YYREEE (reference sequence). The J segment lost 6 bases and the V segment lost 3 bases, leaving 4 bases of the junction unmatched. CDR3 length equals 15 residues. CDR3 region: CASSSSGGAPNEQFF. In DNA form, the CDR3 reads TGTGCCAGCAGCTCTAGCGGGGGGGCTCCCAATGAGCAGTTCTTC. Together with reference TRBV5-4 and TRBJ2-1, the CDR3 gives the full variable domain: ETGVTQSPTHLIKTRGQQVTLRCSSQSGHNTVSWYQQALGQGPQFIFQYYREEENGRGNFPPRFSGLQFPNYSSELNVNALELDDSALYLCASSSSGGAPNEQFFGPGTRLTVL.

This clone was counted only a few times. The rearrangement joins TRBV5-5 to TRBJ1-5; TRBD1 agrees at 7 bases. This CDR3 is built from 14 residues. Germline V gene sequence: CDR1 SGHKS, CDR2 YYEKEE (reference sequence). Losses at the gene ends were 2 bases for V and 11 bases for J; bases not matched to a gene: 10. In DNA, the CDR3 is TGTGCCAGCAGCTTACGACAGGGAGGCGCAGCCCAGCATTTT. Translated: CASSLRQGGAAQHF.

This rearrangement joins TRBV6-5 to TRBJ2-7, with TRBD1 matching 8 bases. Trimming removed 7 bases from V and 0 bases from J; junction bases left unmatched: 5. The CDR3 is made up of 14 amino acids. CDR1 and CDR2 from the germline V gene are MNHEY and SVGAGI. The CDR3 DNA is TGTGCCAGCAATGGACAGGGAACCTCCTACGAGCAGTACTTC. This codes for CASNGQGTSYEQYF.

CDR3 bases: TGTGCCAGCAGCTTCTCGATGAGCACTGAAGCTTTCTTT. Its translation: CASSFSMSTEAFF. V usage is TRBV7-2 and J usage is TRBJ1-1; D remains unclear. Trimming stripped 3 bases from V and 4 bases from J, with 9 bases between. Germline V gene lookup returns CDR1 SGHTA and CDR2 FQGNSA. The CDR3 extends over 13 amino acids.

The chain employs TRBV4-3 and TRBJ2-7; the match to TRBD1 covers 9 bases. The CDR3 contains 14 residues. CDR1 and CDR2 from the germline V gene are LGHNA and YSLEER. V lost 0 bases and J lost 7; bases outside the gene matches: 4. CDR3 protein: CASSQEWTGVEQYF. CDR3 sequence (DNA): TGCGCCAGCAGCCAAGAGTGGACAGGGGTAGAGCAGTACTTC.

V and J are TRBV11-2 and TRBJ2-2, with TRBD2 identical over 7 bases. In germline, CDR1 is SGHAT, CDR2 FQNNGV. The V segment lost 6 bases and the J segment 3 bases; nucleotides outside the gene matches: 10. This CDR3 contains 16 residues. This CDR3 reads CASSSTGTIHTGELFF. The CDR3 DNA reads TGTGCCAGCAGTTCTACCGGGACTATTCACACCGGGGAGCTGTTTTTT. The complete variable domain, with remaining parts taken from reference TRBV11-2 and TRBJ2-2, reads EAGVAQSPRYKIIEKRQSVAFWCNPISGHATLYWYQQILGQGPKLLIQFQNNGVVDDSQLPKDRFSAERLKGVDSTLKIQPAKLEDSAVYLCASSSTGTIHTGELFFGEGSRLTVL.

This chain connects TRBV5-1 to TRBJ1-4, with D unclear. The CDR3 consists of 14 residues. CDR1 and CDR2 (germline): SGHRS, YFSETQ. V was clipped by 0 bases and J by 4 bases, with 7 bases between them. The CDR3 spells CASSLGQNNEKLFF. The CDR3 DNA follows: TGCGCCAGCAGCTTGGGCCAGAATAATGAAAAACTGTTTTTT.

This chain's CDR3 is CASTNRGHDTEAFF. As DNA, the CDR3 is TGTGCCAGCACAAACAGGGGGCATGACACTGAAGCTTTCTTT. This sequence joins TRBV7-9 and TRBJ1-1; 9 positions match TRBD1. V shed 7 bases and J 3 bases; nucleotides not matched to a gene: 6. The CDR3 contains 14 residues. Germline V gene lookup returns CDR1 SEHNR and CDR2 FQNEAQ (reference sequence). Full variable domain (missing parts from reference TRBV7-9 and TRBJ1-1): DTGVSQNPRHKITKRGQNVTFRCDPISEHNRLYWYRQTLGQGPEFLTYFQNEAQLEKSRLLSDRFSAERPKGSFSTLEIQRTEQGDSAMYLCASTNRGHDTEAFFGQGTRLTVV.

The rearrangement uses TRBV6-5 and TRBJ1-3; unclear D gene. CDR3 length equals 15 residues. Trimming took off 6 bases at V and 2 bases at J, with 14 bases between the two ends. CDR1 and CDR2 from the germline V gene are MNHEY and SVGAGI. The CDR3 coding sequence is TGTGCCAGCAGCTACCGTGGGCTAACTGGAAACACCATATATTTT. Its translation: CASSYRGLTGNTIYF.

This rearrangement joins TRBV6-5 to TRBJ1-4; D not resolved. V was cut by 0 bases and J by 0 bases, with 5 bases left in between. The CDR3 is made up of 15 amino acids. The germline gives CDR1 MNHEY, CDR2 SVGAGI. CDR3 nucleotide sequence: TGTGCCAGCAGTTACTCTGGGCCAACTAATGAAAAACTGTTTTTT. The encoded protein is CASSYSGPTNEKLFF.

The chain joins TRBV9 to TRBJ1-2; D call uncertain. Between the trimmed V and J ends, which lost 5 bases and 6 bases, there was a span of 20 bases. The CDR3 extends over 15 amino acids. Germline V CDR1 and CDR2: SGDLS, YYNGEE. The CDR3 reads CASSPVSMAGDGYTF. The CDR3 nucleotides are TGTGCCAGCAGTCCTGTCTCGATGGCGGGTGATGGCTACACCTTC.

There are many counts of this clone. The chain is built from TRBV19 and TRBJ2-1, with 10 bases lining up with TRBD1. The CDR3 extends over 15 amino acids. Germline trimming cut 7 bases from V and 6 bases from J; bases unmatched to any gene: 9. The V gene's germline CDR1 is LNHDA and CDR2 SQIVND (reference sequence). As DNA, the CDR3 is TGTGCCAGTACCCCCGGGACAGGGGATAGCAATGAGCAGTTCTTC. Translating gives CASTPGTGDSNEQFF.

The rearrangement links TRBV2 to TRBJ2-7; no clear D. The CDR3 is 15 amino acids. Trimming removed 6 bases from V and 3 bases from J, with 18 bases in between. From germline, CDR1 is SNHLY and CDR2 FYNNEI. In DNA, the CDR3 is TGTGCCAGCAGGGATATCCGACATCGTAGCTACGAGCAGTACTTC. Its protein product is CASRDIRHRSYEQYF.

In this sample, this clone turned up a few times. The genes are TRBV5-1 and TRBJ2-7; tentative D call: TRBD2 (6 bases). Trimming pared 4 bases from V and 4 bases from J, leaving 15 bases between. Germline lookup yields CDR1 SGHRS and CDR2 YFSETQ. This CDR3 is 14 amino acids long. DNA of the CDR3: TGCGCCAGCAGCCCGGGACTGGGTTATTACGAGCAGTACTTC. It specifies CASSPGLGYYEQYF.

The chain employs TRBV27 and TRBJ1-4; weak D call: TRBD1 (5 bases). V was shortened by 4 bases and J by 6 bases, with 18 bases between the two germline ends. The CDR3 has 16 residues. Germline V gives CDR1 MNHEY, CDR2 SMNVEV (reference sequence). In DNA, the CDR3 is TGTGCCAGCAGTTCCCTCACGTCTTTAGGGGATGAAAAACTGTTTTTT. It is translated as CASSSLTSLGDEKLFF.

The V and J genes are TRBV28 and TRBJ1-4; 10 bases map to TRBD1. CDR3 size: 15 residues. From germline, CDR1 is MDHEN and CDR2 SYDVKM. The V and J ends lost 3 bases and 10 bases, in that order; junction bases with no gene match: 8. CDR3: CASSLIRTGGVKLFF. CDR3 in DNA: TGTGCCAGCAGTTTGATTAGGACAGGGGGGGTAAAACTGTTTTTT.

Note on this clone: Other DNA sequences in the sample encode the same CDR3. J is TRBJ2-5 and V is TRBV2, with D maybe TRBD1 (5 bases). CDR3 length: 12 residues. Per germline, CDR1 SNHLY and CDR2 FYNNEI. V lost 6 bases, J lost 4 bases, and 9 bases lay in between. The CDR3 protein is CASRDRGETQYF. The CDR3 nucleotides are TGTGCCAGCAGAGACAGAGGAGAGACCCAGTACTTC.